Listed below are T cell receptor beta chains from one sample, sequenced in a study of human T cells and chemical hapten exposure. TCRdb recomputed calls from the RACE reads with MiXCR, one row per CDR3 protein. Of 39,000 or so distinct CDR3 sequences listed, just under 4% were seen once; the top ten hold 26%. The sequenced sample was whole blood, obtained in connection with sensitization to the hapten diphenylcyclopropenone (DPC). The source is a man between 45 and 60 years old with alopecia areata. Some clones in this sample may be carry-over from other donors' samples. Both conserved end residues are part of each CDR3. A D gene is named only where the DNA matches it firmly. Rows may omit the clone size; those that give it use once, few, many or a size class.

V gene	clone size	D gene	CDR3 length	J gene	CDR3 protein	CDR3 DNA
TRBV6-2/TRBV6-3	many	.	13	TRBJ2-5	CASTLRGIPTQYF	TGTGCCAGCACCCTTCGAGGGATACCGACCCAGTACTTC
TRBV20-1	.	TRBD2	17	TRBJ2-1	CSARGDVGTSDYNEQFF	TGCAGTGCTAGAGGGGACGTAGGGACTAGCGACTACAATGAGCAGTTCTTC
TRBV29-1	.	TRBD2	14	TRBJ2-3	CSVARLAGADTQYF	TGCAGCGTTGCTAGACTAGCGGGTGCAGATACGCAGTATTTT
TRBV12-3/TRBV12-4	many	TRBD1	13	TRBJ1-1	CASSWDSNTEAFF	TGTGCCAGCAGCTGGGACAGCAACACTGAAGCTTTCTTT
TRBV19	many	.	15	TRBJ1-5	CASSGTSLSNQPQHF	TGTGCCAGTAGTGGGACATCTCTTAGCAATCAGCCCCAGCATTTT
TRBV15	many	.	14	TRBJ1-1	CATSPPGGGTEAFF	TGTGCCACCAGCCCCCCTGGAGGGGGCACTGAAGCTTTCTTT
TRBV4-1	many	TRBD1	17	TRBJ2-6	CASSQGDRGFGANVLTF	TGCGCCAGCAGCCAGGGAGACAGGGGATTCGGGGCCAACGTCCTGACTTTC
TRBV28	many	.	16	TRBJ2-6	CASSLFGASGANVLTF	TGTGCCAGCAGTTTATTTGGGGCCTCTGGGGCCAACGTCCTGACTTTC
TRBV5-1	many	.	16	TRBJ2-1	CASSLEAASAYNEQFF	TGCGCCAGCAGCTTGGAGGCGGCCTCGGCGTACAATGAGCAGTTCTTC
TRBV27	many	.	14	TRBJ2-7	CASSRLSVGYEQYF	TGTGCCAGCAGTCGCCTCTCCGTGGGGTACGAGCAGTACTTC
TRBV20-1	many	TRBD1	16	TRBJ1-1	CSARVGQGKLNTEAFF	TGCAGTGCTAGGGTGGGACAGGGTAAACTGAACACTGAAGCTTTCTTT
TRBV10-3	many	TRBD1	14	TRBJ1-6	CAISQDRENPPLHF	TGTGCCATCAGCCAGGACAGGGAAAATCCACCCCTCCACTTT
TRBV12-3/TRBV12-4	many	TRBD1	13	TRBJ2-3	CASKQGGTDTQYF	TGTGCCAGCAAGCAGGGGGGCACAGATACGCAGTATTTT
TRBV29-1	many	TRBD1	15	TRBJ2-1	CSVYTGTGGLDEQFF	TGCAGCGTTTATACCGGGACAGGGGGTTTGGATGAGCAGTTCTTC
TRBV29-1	.	.	13	TRBJ1-2	CSVSDSKEFGYTF	TGCAGCGTGTCGGACAGTAAGGAGTTCGGCTACACCTTC
TRBV2	many	TRBD1	14	TRBJ1-1	CASRYRGTGTEAFF	TGTGCCAGCAGATACAGGGGGACGGGCACTGAAGCTTTCTTT
TRBV5-4	few	.	13	TRBJ2-3	CASGRDSTDTQYF	TGTGCCAGCGGCAGGGACTCGACAGATACGCAGTATTTT
TRBV12-5	.	.	12	TRBJ2-5	CASEIGAGTQYF	TGTGCTAGTGAGATAGGGGCAGGGACCCAGTACTTC
TRBV4-1	many	TRBD2	19	TRBJ2-2	CASSQESGSGRLVTGELFF	TGCGCCAGCAGCCAAGAGTCGGGTAGCGGGAGATTGGTAACCGGGGAGCTGTTTTTT
TRBV29-1	few	TRBD2	13	TRBJ2-3	CSSERDGTDTQYF	TGCAGCTCAGAGCGGGACGGCACAGATACGCAGTATTTT
TRBV4-1	many	.	16	TRBJ2-3	CASSQGRVGGGDTQYF	TGCGCCAGCAGCCAAGGGCGGGTAGGAGGTGGGGATACGCAGTATTTT
TRBV5-1	many	.	11	TRBJ2-4	CASRSENIQYF	TGCGCCAGCAGATCGGAAAACATTCAGTACTTC
TRBV20-1	many	TRBD2	15	TRBJ2-1	CSATFLAGVWNEQFF	TGCAGTGCTACTTTTCTGGCGGGAGTATGGAATGAGCAGTTCTTC
TRBV30	many	.	15	TRBJ1-5	CAWSVSGASNQPQHF	TGTGCCTGGAGTGTGTCAGGGGCTAGCAATCAGCCCCAGCATTTT
TRBV29-1	many	.	12	TRBJ2-7	CSVEDLGREQYF	TGCAGCGTTGAAGATCTGGGCCGTGAGCAGTACTTC
TRBV6-5	few	.	17	TRBJ2-6	CASSYSRRRSGANVLTF	TGTGCCAGCAGTTACTCCCGGCGCCGCTCTGGGGCCAACGTCCTGACTTTC
TRBV4-3	many	TRBD1	16	TRBJ1-4	CASSSGTGARDEKLFF	TGCGCCAGCAGCAGCGGGACAGGGGCTCGGGATGAAAAACTGTTTTTT
TRBV2	many	.	13	TRBJ1-1	CASTRTENTEAFF	TGTGCCAGCACCAGGACAGAGAACACTGAAGCTTTCTTT
TRBV6-1	many	.	13	TRBJ2-3	CASSGGHPDTQYF	TGTGCCAGCAGTGGAGGACACCCAGATACGCAGTATTTT
TRBV3-1	many	.	15	TRBJ1-2	CASSPLRGFNYGYTF	TGTGCCAGCAGCCCTCTAAGGGGGTTTAACTATGGCTACACCTTC
TRBV28	many	TRBD1	14	TRBJ1-3	CASSETGPSNTIYF	TGTGCCAGCAGTGAGACAGGGCCTTCAAACACCATATATTTT
TRBV10-3	many	TRBD2	13	TRBJ2-5	CASGLAGGETQYF	TGTGCCAGCGGACTAGCGGGAGGAGAGACCCAGTACTTC
TRBV27	many	.	17	TRBJ2-3	CASSLVQGRGSTDTQYF	TGTGCCAGCAGTCTGGTGCAGGGACGAGGGAGCACAGATACGCAGTATTTT
TRBV7-2	many	TRBD1	14	TRBJ2-7	CASSRDRGSYEQYF	TGTGCCAGCAGCCGGGACAGGGGCTCCTACGAGCAGTACTTC
TRBV7-2	many	.	17	TRBJ1-4	CASSLAGVGGGGEKLFF	TGTGCCAGCAGCTTAGCGGGAGTCGGAGGTGGTGGAGAAAAACTGTTTTTT
TRBV21-1	many	.	12	TRBJ2-2	CASSLNTGELFF	TGTGCCAGCAGCCTAAACACCGGGGAGCTGTTTTTT
TRBV5-8	many	TRBD1	15	TRBJ1-2	CASSPRTGGYYGYTF	TGTGCCAGCAGTCCCAGGACAGGGGGCTACTATGGCTACACCTTC
TRBV10-1	few	.	12	TRBJ1-2	CASSGQKDGYTF	TGCGCCAGCAGCGGACAGAAGGATGGCTACACCTTC
TRBV12-3/TRBV12-4	many	.	15	TRBJ2-1	CASSLGGSTANEQFF	TGTGCCAGCAGTTTAGGTGGGAGTACCGCCAATGAGCAGTTCTTC
TRBV5-8	many	TRBD1	15	TRBJ2-1	CASSQLGQGYNEQFF	TGTGCCAGCAGCCAATTGGGACAGGGCTACAATGAGCAGTTCTTC
TRBV4-1	many	TRBD2	16	TRBJ2-3	CASSQRLAGPTDTQYF	TGCGCCAGCAGCCAAAGACTAGCGGGACCCACAGATACGCAGTATTTT
TRBV7-8	many	.	14	TRBJ2-5	CASSPRQGRETQYF	TGTGCCAGCAGCCCCCGGCAGGGGCGAGAGACCCAGTACTTC
TRBV15	few	.	13	TRBJ2-1	CATSRTRGYEQFF	TGTGCCACCAGCCGTACGAGGGGGTATGAGCAGTTCTTC
TRBV10-3	many	TRBD2	14	TRBJ2-1	CAIKVAGSYNEQFF	TGTGCCATCAAAGTAGCGGGCTCCTACAATGAGCAGTTCTTC
TRBV29-1	many	TRBD1	13	TRBJ2-1	CSVGQGFYNEQFF	TGCAGCGTAGGACAGGGGTTCTACAATGAGCAGTTCTTC
TRBV7-2	many	TRBD2	15	TRBJ2-5	CASSLGGRGEETQYF	TGTGCCAGCAGCTTAGGCGGGAGGGGCGAAGAGACCCAGTACTTC
TRBV6-6	.	.	14	TRBJ1-1	CASTDDWMNTEAFF	TGTGCCAGCACCGATGATTGGATGAACACTGAAGCTTTCTTT
TRBV25-1	many	.	16	TRBJ2-7	CASSALGGAASYEQYF	TGTGCCAGCAGTGCCCTTGGAGGCGCAGCCTCCTACGAGCAGTACTTC
TRBV5-1	many	.	16	TRBJ2-3	CASSWAGSTDTDTQYF	TGCGCCAGCAGCTGGGCAGGATCCACGGACACAGATACGCAGTATTTT
TRBV7-2	many	.	15	TRBJ2-1	CASSLAGPRVNEQFF	TGTGCCAGCAGCTTAGCGGGACCCAGAGTCAATGAGCAGTTCTTC
TRBV30	many	TRBD1	15	TRBJ2-3	CAWSAGTGGRDTQYF	TGTGCCTGGAGTGCCGGGACAGGGGGCCGCGATACGCAGTATTTT
TRBV7-9	many	.	12	TRBJ2-7	CASSLGGLEQYF	TGTGCCAGCAGCTTAGGAGGGCTCGAGCAGTACTTC
TRBV12-5	many	.	14	TRBJ1-5	CASGLGDSNQPQHF	TGTGCTAGTGGTTTGGGAGATAGCAATCAGCCCCAGCATTTT
TRBV5-4	many	.	12	TRBJ2-7	CASSSDSYEQYF	TGTGCCAGCAGCTCGGACAGCTACGAGCAGTACTTC
TRBV4-2	many	TRBD1	17	TRBJ1-4	CASSQSPGTGGDEKLFF	TGTGCCAGCAGCCAAAGTCCCGGGACAGGCGGGGACGAAAAACTGTTTTTT